The 22 T cell receptor beta chains given below trace back to one sample, sequenced in a study of T cell responses to AZD1222 COVID-19 vaccine. Clones were sequenced by immunoSEQ multiplex PCR, and TCRdb holds only the in-frame ones, with some missing. The table records about 180,000 clones, about 86% of them present only once. This sample comprised peripheral blood, obtained on day 0 of AZD1222 vaccination. The source of these receptors is an adult in good health.

V is TRBV11-3 and J is TRBJ2-2; 9 bases are a match to TRBD1. This CDR3 comprises 16 residues. With 0 bases clipped from V and 6 bases from J, the junction kept 5 bases outside the gene matches. Per the germline V gene, CDR1 is SGHNT and CDR2 is YENEEA. The CDR3: CASSLDTGQGSGELFF. The CDR3 coding sequence is TGTGCCAGCAGCTTAGATACAGGACAGGGGTCCGGGGAGCTGTTTTTT.

The genes are TRBV7-2 and TRBJ1-5; D might be TRBD1 (5 bases). CDR1 SGHTA and CDR2 FQGNSA come from the germline V gene. The CDR3 extends over 17 amino acids. V was trimmed by 1 base and J by 4 bases, leaving 17 bases between them. The chain's CDR3 is CASSLVGQAVGNQPQHF. In DNA form, the CDR3 reads TGTGCCAGCAGCTTAGTGGGGCAGGCGGTCGGAAATCAGCCCCAGCATTTT.

The gene calls are TRBV11-2 and TRBJ1-2; D unclear. Trimming left V 3 bases short and J 2 bases short, with 7 bases between. CDR3 length: 13 residues. Germline loops: CDR1 SGHAT, CDR2 FQNNGV. CDR3 coding DNA: TGTGCCAGCAGCTTGGGATACAACTATGGCTACACCTTC. Its protein is CASSLGYNYGYTF. The complete variable domain, with remaining parts taken from reference TRBV11-2 and TRBJ1-2, reads EAGVAQSPRYKIIEKRQSVAFWCNPISGHATLYWYQQILGQGPKLLIQFQNNGVVDDSQLPKDRFSAERLKGVDSTLKIQPAKLEDSAVYLCASSLGYNYGYTFGSGTRLTVV.

This sequence joins TRBV29-1 and TRBJ2-7; 7 bases align to TRBD1. The germline V gene encodes CDR1 SQVTM and CDR2 ANQGSEA. V lost 0 bases to trimming and J lost 4 bases; unmatched junction nucleotides: 12. This CDR3 contains 16 residues. The CDR3 is CSVEDPLTGSEYEQYF. The CDR3 region has the DNA TGCAGCGTTGAAGATCCCCTGACAGGGTCGGAATACGAGCAGTACTTC.

The CDR3 nucleotides are TGTGCCAGCAGTTCACGCACAGGGAACCATGGCTACACCTTC. Translating gives CASSSRTGNHGYTF. This chain connects TRBV27 to TRBJ1-2; D possibly corresponds to TRBD1 (6 bases). Between the trimmed V and J ends, which lost 4 bases and 6 bases, there was a span of 15 bases. The CDR3 is 14 residues long. Per germline, CDR1 MNHEY and CDR2 SMNVEV (reference sequence).

This clone was picked up a small number of times. This chain links TRBV18 with TRBJ1-5, with TRBD1 identical over 9 bases. CDR1 is KGHSH and CDR2 is LQKENI in the germline V gene. V lost 5 bases and J lost 1; bases outside the gene matches: 9. The CDR3 loop spans 17 amino acids. Here the CDR3 reads CASSSKGGTGSNQPQHF. CDR3 DNA sequence: TGTGCCAGCTCATCAAAGGGCGGGACAGGGAGCAATCAGCCCCAGCATTTT.

J is TRBJ2-3 and V is TRBV9; the match to TRBD2 covers 8 bases. Germline CDR1 reads SGDLS; CDR2 reads YYNGEE. The J segment lost 0 bases and the V segment lost 0 bases, leaving 9 bases of the junction unmatched. The CDR3 consists of 18 residues. CDR3 amino acids: CASSVATGGPPSTDTQYF. The CDR3 nucleotides are TGTGCCAGCAGCGTAGCCACGGGGGGGCCCCCTAGCACAGATACGCAGTATTTT.

The V gene is TRBV9, the J gene TRBJ2-7; 13 bases are a match to TRBD2. The CDR3 has 15 amino acids. Germline V gene data show CDR1 as SGDLS and CDR2 as YYNGEE. The ends lost 3 bases at V and 3 bases at J; junction bases unmatched: 3. CDR3 in amino acids: CASSAGTSGDYEQYF. The CDR3 coding sequence is TGTGCCAGCAGCGCAGGGACTAGCGGGGACTACGAGCAGTACTTC.

V gene TRBV30 combines with J gene TRBJ1-4; D is unresolved. The CDR3 spans 15 residues. Trimming pared 3 bases from V and 7 bases from J, leaving 18 bases between. Per the germline V gene, CDR1 is GTSNPN and CDR2 is SVGIG (reference sequence). CDR3 loop: CAWSSYRSGTEKLFF. The CDR3 DNA is TGTGCCTGGAGCTCTTACCGGTCGGGTACTGAAAAACTGTTTTTT. Full variable domain (remainder filled in from reference TRBV30 and TRBJ1-4): SQTIHQWPATLVQPVGSPLSLECTVEGTSNPNLYWYRQAAGRGLQLLFYSVGIGQISSEVPQNLSASRPQDRQFILSSKKLLLSDSGFYLCAWSSYRSGTEKLFFGSGTQLSVL.

This clone was seen only once. The chain employs TRBV6-9 and TRBJ1-4, with D possibly being TRBD1 (5 bases). Trimming cost V 3 bases and J 7 bases, with 12 bases left between them. Germline lookup yields CDR1 MNHGY and CDR2 SVAAGI. The CDR3 extends over 14 amino acids. CDR3 DNA: TGTGCCAGCAGTTACGCTCCGGGGGGTGAAAAACTGTTTTTT. Its translation: CASSYAPGGEKLFF.

CDR3 amino acids: CASSLWTSGTDTQYF. The CDR3 nucleotides read TGCGCCAGCAGCTTGTGGACTAGCGGCACAGATACGCAGTATTTT. V is TRBV5-1 and J is TRBJ2-3; the match to TRBD2 covers 9 bases. V shed 1 base and J 1 base; nucleotides not matched to a gene: 1. The CDR3 extends over 15 amino acids. Germline CDR1 reads SGHRS; CDR2 reads YFSETQ. The full variable domain, in which reference TRBV5-1 and TRBJ2-3 provide the parts outside the CDR3, is KAGVTQTPRYLIKTRGQQVTLSCSPISGHRSVSWYQQTPGQGLQFLFEYFSETQRNKGNFPGRFSGRQFSNSRSEMNVSTLELGDSALYLCASSLWTSGTDTQYFGPGTRLTVL.

The chain couples TRBV5-4 to TRBJ2-4, with D maybe TRBD2 (6 bases). CDR1 and CDR2 (germline): SGHNT, YYREEE (reference sequence). This CDR3 has 14 residues. Deletions cut 2 bases from V and 8 bases from J, with 14 bases between. This CDR3 is CASSFGTGTHIQYF. Here the CDR3 DNA reads TGTGCCAGCAGCTTTGGGACCGGGACTCACATTCAGTACTTC.

J is TRBJ2-7 and V is TRBV4-1; D unresolved. Trimming pared 1 base from V and 6 bases from J, leaving 16 bases between. CDR1 and CDR2 (germline): MGHRA, YSYEKL. The CDR3 spans 15 residues. The CDR3 DNA follows: TGCGCCAGCAGCCAAGGGCCCTTCGACATCAGCGAGCAGTACTTC. This sequence encodes CASSQGPFDISEQYF.

A remark on this clone: Other DNA sequences in the sample encode the same CDR3. The chain uses TRBV15 and TRBJ2-7; a weak D match, TRBD2 (5 bases). V was pared by 0 bases and J by 1 base, with 7 bases between. CDR1 is LNHNV and CDR2 is YYDKDF in the germline V gene (reference sequence). The CDR3 has 14 amino acids. CDR3 bases: TGTGCCACCAGCAGAGATCGGGGATCCTACGAGCAGTACTTC. It is translated as CATSRDRGSYEQYF.

The chain joins TRBV19 to TRBJ2-2, with 11 bases lining up with TRBD1. In germline, CDR1 is LNHDA, CDR2 SQIVND (reference sequence). The V gene end was trimmed by 3 bases and the J gene end by 7 bases; junction bases not matched to a gene: 7. This CDR3 has 16 residues. CDR3 coding DNA: TGTGCCAGTAGTATCATGGGGACAGGGGGAGTCGGGGAGCTGTTTTTT. Amino acid sequence: CASSIMGTGGVGELFF.

The chain uses TRBV6-5 and TRBJ1-6; D is unresolved. The CDR3 extends over 12 amino acids. The V gene's germline CDR1 is MNHEY and CDR2 SVGAGI. V dropped 5 bases and J dropped 3 bases, with 2 bases sitting between them. CDR3 sequence (DNA): TGTGCCAGCAGTAACTATAATTCACCCCTCCACTTT. Translation: CASSNYNSPLHF.

The chain couples TRBV19 to TRBJ1-6; D not resolved. Between the trimmed V and J ends, which lost 0 bases and 6 bases, there was a span of 9 bases. CDR3 length: 15 amino acids. Germline CDR1 reads LNHDA; CDR2 reads SQIVND (reference sequence). The CDR3 nucleotides are TGTGCCAGTAGTATAGATACTCGGCGTAATTCACCCCTCCACTTT. This gives the protein CASSIDTRRNSPLHF.

The rearrangement joins TRBV2 to TRBJ2-2; 13 bases map to TRBD2. The germline V gene encodes CDR1 SNHLY and CDR2 FYNNEI. Germline trimming cut 8 bases from V and 4 bases from J; bases unmatched to any gene: 10. CDR3 length: 17 residues. The CDR3 is CASCVLAGGLGTGELFF. CDR3 DNA: TGTGCCAGCTGCGTACTAGCGGGGGGGCTGGGCACCGGGGAGCTGTTTTTT.

This clone was seen only a few times. The V gene is TRBV6-5, the J gene TRBJ1-4, with D possibly being TRBD1 (5 bases). From germline, CDR1 is MNHEY and CDR2 SVGAGI. Trimming took off 2 bases at V and 5 bases at J, with 9 bases between the two ends. The CDR3 loop spans 14 amino acids. Written as DNA, the CDR3 is TGTGCCAGCAGTTACAATGGGGGGAATGAAAAACTGTTTTTT. Its protein is CASSYNGGNEKLFF.

The chain carries TRBV27 and TRBJ2-7; TRBD2 might be the D (6 bases). V lost 0 bases, J lost 2 bases, and 17 bases lay in between. The CDR3 consists of 17 residues. Germline lookup yields CDR1 MNHEY and CDR2 SMNVEV (reference sequence). CDR3 sequence: CASSLSQGGTAPYEQYF. DNA for the CDR3: TGTGCCAGCAGTTTATCGCAGGGCGGGACGGCACCCTACGAGCAGTACTTC.

The V gene is TRBV7-2, the J gene TRBJ2-7; D tentatively fits TRBD1 or TRBD2 (6 bases each). The CDR3 totals 14 residues. With 4 bases removed from V and 3 bases from J, the gap between germline ends came to 13 bases. Germline V gene lookup returns CDR1 SGHTA and CDR2 FQGNSA. The CDR3 reads CASSSRGGGYEQYF. The CDR3 DNA is TGTGCCAGCAGCTCAAGAGGAGGGGGCTACGAGCAGTACTTC.

This chain links TRBV10-3 with TRBJ2-7, with D maybe TRBD1 (5 bases). This CDR3 is 17 amino acids long. The V and J ends lost 3 bases and 0 bases respectively, with 18 bases between them. Germline V gene data show CDR1 as ENHRY and CDR2 as SYGVKD. CDR3 sequence: CAISDTVTVKSSYEQYF. The CDR3 nucleotides are TGTGCCATCAGTGACACCGTGACAGTTAAAAGCTCCTACGAGCAGTACTTC.